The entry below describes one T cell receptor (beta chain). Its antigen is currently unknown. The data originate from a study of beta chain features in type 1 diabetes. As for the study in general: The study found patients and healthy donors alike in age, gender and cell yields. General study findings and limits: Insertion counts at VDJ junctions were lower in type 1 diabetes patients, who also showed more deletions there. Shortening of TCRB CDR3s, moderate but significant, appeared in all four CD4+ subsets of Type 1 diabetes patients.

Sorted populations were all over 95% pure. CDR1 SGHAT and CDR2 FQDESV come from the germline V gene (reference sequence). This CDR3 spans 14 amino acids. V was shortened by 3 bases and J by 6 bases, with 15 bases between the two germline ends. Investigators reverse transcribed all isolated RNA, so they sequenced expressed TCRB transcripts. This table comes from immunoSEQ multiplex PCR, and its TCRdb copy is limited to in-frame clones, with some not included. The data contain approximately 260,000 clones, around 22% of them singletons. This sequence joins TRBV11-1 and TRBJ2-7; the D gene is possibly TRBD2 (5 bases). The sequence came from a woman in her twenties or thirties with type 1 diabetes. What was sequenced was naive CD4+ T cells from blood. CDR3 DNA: TGTGCCAGCAGCTTTTATCGGGAATTCGGCGAGCAGTACTTC. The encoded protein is CASSFYREFGEQYF.